This TCR beta chain was sequenced during a study of cytomegalovirus exposure and HLA in healthy donors. Use of 60 Vbeta and 13 Jbeta primers characterized the PCR. Produced via immunoSEQ multiplex PCR; TCRdb's table is partial and in-frame only. Among about 150,000 clones, over 70% were seen once, and the ten largest hold around 13%. As regards this clone: Its specificity is not known.

Study-wide results and limits: CMV antigen specificity of three CMV-associated chains was confirmed in vitro. Some highly shared sequence variants likely arose as a pipeline artifact. A prior analysis recorded that most TCR beta V segments were productive about 87% or about 30% of the time. Near-uniform donor sequencing depth was presumed by presence/absence analyses.

V gave up 7 bases and J gave up 1 base, with 10 bases separating them. Looked up from germline, CDR1 is SNHLY and CDR2 is FYNNEI. The CDR3 covers 13 residues. The chain recombines TRBV2 with TRBJ1-1; D uncertain. The receptor was derived from a man aged 25-45 years in good health and CMV-seropositive. Sequenced material: PBMCs. In nucleotides, the CDR3 is TGTGCCAGCATGACATTCCCGAACACTGAAGCTTTCTTT. This translates into CASMTFPNTEAFF.